This TCR beta chain was found in a study of blood T cells in healthy people across ages. A J-beta primer mix and a sample-barcoded 5' primer were used in a second PCR of roughly 6 to 12 cycles. All cDNA molecules were each tagged by a template-switch adaptor with 12 random nucleotides. The yield of each sample was at least 2.5 million CDR3-containing paired-end reads. TCRdb used MiXCR to reprocess the 5' RACE reads, holding one entry per CDR3 protein. In the table there are around 940,000 distinct CDR3 sequences, around 54% of which are singletons. CDR1 is DFQATT and CDR2 is SNEGSKA in the germline V gene (reference sequence). The CDR3 covers 13 residues. Details on this clonotype: An end of the junction differs from the germline gene, which may be a read error.

Input material: blood. The sequence was collected from a woman aged 55-70 years in good health. The chain has TRBV20-1 and TRBJ1-5; D remains ambiguous. CDR3 nucleotides: TGCAGTACTAGTGGGGAGAACAATCAGCCCCAGCATTTT. It encodes CSTSGENNQPQHF.